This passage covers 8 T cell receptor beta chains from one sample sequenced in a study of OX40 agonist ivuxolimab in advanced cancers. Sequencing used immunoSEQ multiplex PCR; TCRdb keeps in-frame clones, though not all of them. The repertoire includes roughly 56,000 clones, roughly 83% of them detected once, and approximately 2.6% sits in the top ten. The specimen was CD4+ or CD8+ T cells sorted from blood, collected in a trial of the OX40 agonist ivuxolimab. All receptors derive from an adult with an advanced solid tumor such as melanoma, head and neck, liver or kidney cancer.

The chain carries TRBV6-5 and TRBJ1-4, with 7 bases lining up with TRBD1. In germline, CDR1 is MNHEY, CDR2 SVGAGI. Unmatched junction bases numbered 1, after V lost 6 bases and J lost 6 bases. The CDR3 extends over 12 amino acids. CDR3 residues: CASRQGDEKLFF. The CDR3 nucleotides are TGTGCCAGCAGGCAGGGGGATGAAAAACTGTTTTTT.

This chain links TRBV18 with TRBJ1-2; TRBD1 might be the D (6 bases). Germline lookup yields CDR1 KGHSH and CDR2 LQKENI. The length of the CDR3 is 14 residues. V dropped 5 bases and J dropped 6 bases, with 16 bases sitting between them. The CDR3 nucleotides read TGTGCCAGCTCATCTACGGGACAAAGAAATGGCTACACCTTC. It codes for CASSSTGQRNGYTF.

In DNA form, the CDR3 reads TGTGCCAGCAGTATAGACAGGGCTGGAAACACCATATATTTT. Translating it yields CASSIDRAGNTIYF. The rearrangement links TRBV28 to TRBJ1-3, with TRBD1 matching 7 bases. This CDR3 contains 14 residues. From germline, CDR1 is MDHEN and CDR2 SYDVKM. The J segment lost 2 bases and the V segment lost 5 bases, leaving 3 bases of the junction unmatched.

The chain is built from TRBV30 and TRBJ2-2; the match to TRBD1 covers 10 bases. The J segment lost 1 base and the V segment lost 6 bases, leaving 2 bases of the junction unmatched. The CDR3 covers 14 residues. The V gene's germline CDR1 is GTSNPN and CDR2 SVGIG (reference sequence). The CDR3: CACGDRGNTGELFF. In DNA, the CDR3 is TGTGCCTGTGGGGACAGGGGGAACACCGGGGAGCTGTTTTTT.

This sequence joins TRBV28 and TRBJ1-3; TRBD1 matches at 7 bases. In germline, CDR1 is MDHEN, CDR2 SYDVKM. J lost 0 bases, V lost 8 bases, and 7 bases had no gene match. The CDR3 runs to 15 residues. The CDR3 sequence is CASRDSPSSGNTIYF. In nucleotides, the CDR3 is TGTGCCAGCCGGGACAGCCCGAGCTCTGGAAACACCATATATTTT.

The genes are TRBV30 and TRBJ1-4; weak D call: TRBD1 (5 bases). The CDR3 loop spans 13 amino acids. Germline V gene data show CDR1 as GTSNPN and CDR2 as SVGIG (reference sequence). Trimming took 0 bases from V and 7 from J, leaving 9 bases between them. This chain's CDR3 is CAWSVSGTEKLFF. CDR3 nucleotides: TGTGCCTGGAGTGTGTCAGGGACTGAAAAACTGTTTTTT.

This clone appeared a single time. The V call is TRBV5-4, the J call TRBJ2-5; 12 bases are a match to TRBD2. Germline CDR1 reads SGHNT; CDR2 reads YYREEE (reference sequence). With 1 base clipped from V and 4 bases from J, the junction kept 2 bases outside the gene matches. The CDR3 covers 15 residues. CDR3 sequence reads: CASSLPSGGVETQYF. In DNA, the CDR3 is TGTGCCAGCAGCTTGCCTAGCGGGGGGGTAGAGACCCAGTACTTC.

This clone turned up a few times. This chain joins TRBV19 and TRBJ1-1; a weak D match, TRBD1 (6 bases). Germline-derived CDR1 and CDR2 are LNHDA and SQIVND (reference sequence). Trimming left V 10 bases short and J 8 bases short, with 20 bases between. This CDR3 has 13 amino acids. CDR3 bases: TGTGCCATCAAGGGGCGCCTGGACAGAGAAGCTTTCTTT. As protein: CAIKGRLDREAFF.